This T cell receptor beta chain originates from a study of blood T cell repertoires in COVID-19. At the level of the study: The samples span acute and convalescent COVID-19 from the United States, Italy and Spain. T cells, B-cell-depleted T cells, or PBMCs supplied cDNA or gDNA.

The protocol was immunoSEQ multiplex PCR, while the TCRdb copy is restricted to in-frame clones and leaves out a portion. The sample shows about 350,000 clones, around nine tenths of them seen only once. This clone is a singleton in its sample. With V trimmed by 6 bases and J by 8 bases, 11 bases remained unmatched. This CDR3 is built from 16 residues. Germline V gives CDR1 MRHNA, CDR2 SNTAGT. The age range of participants was 18 to 89 years, with residence in about two dozen US areas. Assignments of participants to cohorts depended upon their own reported clinical history. The chain joins TRBV6-4 to TRBJ1-4; 11 bases match TRBD1. This clonotype originated in a woman in her 30s who had been exposed to COVID-19. Material for sequencing was PBMCs or T cells enriched from blood (not recorded which). CDR3 loop: CASSIGQGAREEKLFF. As DNA, the CDR3 is TGTGCCAGCAGCATCGGACAGGGGGCTCGGGAAGAAAAACTGTTTTTT.